These T cell receptor beta chains were read from a single sample in a study of T cells in Graves' hyperthyroidism and ophthalmopathy. MiXCR, run by TCRdb on the multiplex PCR reads, gives a single entry per CDR3 protein. This table holds fewer than 450,000 distinct CDR3 sequences, more than 13% found once. Sequenced sample: blood. Source of these receptors: a man aged 50-59 years with Graves' ophthalmopathy. CDR3s include the opening cysteine and the closing phenylalanine or tryptophan. The D gene is left open where the match is weak. Expanded clones are given a class, and other clones once, few, many or no size at all.

many,TRBV20-1,.,TRBJ1-2,TGCAGTGCTGCCGCTCCCCAAAGCGGCTACACCTTC,CSAAAPQSGYTF
many,TRBV20-1,.,TRBJ2-7,TGCAGTGCTGACTCTGGCTCTACCTACGAGCAGTACTTC,CSADSGSTYEQYF
many,TRBV12-3/TRBV12-4,.,TRBJ2-1,TGTGCCAGCAGTCATCCCCCCCGCCCGGAGCAGTTCTTC,CASSHPPRPEQFF
.,TRBV4-1,.,TRBJ2-3,TGCGCCAGCAGCCAAGACCAACCCCTCGTGGGAGGAACAAACACAGATACGCAGTATTTT,CASSQDQPLVGGTNTDTQYF
.,TRBV12-3/TRBV12-4,.,TRBJ2-5,TGTGCCAGCAGTCTCCAGGGCTGGGGGCGGCCCGAGTACTTC,CASSLQGWGRPEYF
.,TRBV24-1,.,TRBJ2-3,TGTGCCACCAGTGATTTAGTCCCAGATACGCAGTATTTT,CATSDLVPDTQYF
few,TRBV9,TRBD2,TRBJ2-5,TGTGCCAGCAGCGTTAGCGGGAGAGGGGAGACCCAGTACTTC,CASSVSGRGETQYF
many,TRBV2,TRBD2,TRBJ2-5,TGTGCCAGCAGTGGGTCTAGCGGGAGGCCCTACCAAGAGACCCAGTACTTC,CASSGSSGRPYQETQYF
.,TRBV7-9,TRBD1,TRBJ1-4,TGTGCCAGCAGTCATACAGGGGCTAATGAAAAACTGTTTTTT,CASSHTGANEKLFF
many,TRBV11-2,.,TRBJ1-1,TGTGCCAGCAGCTTAGCGTCGGGACAAGGCACTGAAGCTTTCTTT,CASSLASGQGTEAFF
many,TRBV18,.,TRBJ2-7,TGTGCCAGCTCACCACCGAGGGGAGGCGAGCAGTACTTC,CASSPPRGGEQYF
few,TRBV5-1,.,TRBJ2-7,TGCGCCAGCCGGGACAGACCTAGCGGGTACGAGCAGTACTTC,CASRDRPSGYEQYF
many,TRBV29-1,TRBD1,TRBJ2-7,TGCAGCGTTGATCCGTCAGGGGGCTACGAGCAGTACTTC,CSVDPSGGYEQYF
many,TRBV10-3,.,TRBJ2-1,TGTGCCATCAGTGAGTCGTTTACGCTTGGACCCTACAATGAGCAGTTCTTC,CAISESFTLGPYNEQFF
many,TRBV5-1,.,TRBJ1-1,TGCGCCAGCAGAGGTTTGAGGGCAGGCACTGAAGCTTTCTTT,CASRGLRAGTEAFF
.,TRBV5-1,.,TRBJ1-1,TGCGCCAGCAGCTTGGGGGGTCCCGTATCTTTCTTT,CASSLGGPVSFF
many,TRBV11-1,TRBD1,TRBJ2-7,TGTGCCAGCAGCCTAAGCGACAGGGGTCACTACGAGCAGTACTTC,CASSLSDRGHYEQYF
many,TRBV7-9,TRBD2,TRBJ2-7,TGTGCCAGCGGGACTACCACCTACGAGCAGTACTTC,CASGTTTYEQYF
many,TRBV6-2/TRBV6-3,.,TRBJ1-2,TGTGCCAGCAGTTACCCGAGAGGGCCTGGAGGGGGCTACACCTTC,CASSYPRGPGGGYTF